The 22 T cell receptor beta chains reported below all come from one sample, sequenced in a study of spatial heterogeneity in lung cancer (dated by TCRdb to between 2017 and 2020). Library preparation was by 5' RACE. These reads were obtained on a NextSeq 500. Using fastp trimming at Q25 and MiXCR clonotype assembly, TCRdb reanalyzed the public sequencing data and kept in-frame beta chains. Rows merge per CDR3 protein into single entries with the most common DNA and genes. The sample contains about 52,000 distinct CDR3 sequences, approximately 7% of them found a single time. Of the sample, roughly 2.7% falls within the top ten clones. Explained via the paper, the time point label denotes: sample taken at primary tumor resection. TCR sequencing used whole RNA extracted from tumor and nontumor lung tissue, or from cryopreserved PBMC samples, without cell sorting. The sequenced sample was PBMCs, obtained at surgery. The receptors were gathered from a female donor with early-stage non-small cell lung cancer.

Ten or more counts support this clonotype. The V and J genes are TRBV4-2 and TRBJ2-7; D gene ambiguous. This CDR3 is 16 amino acids long. Trimming cost V 0 bases and J 0 bases, with 12 bases left between them. Germline V gives CDR1 LGHNA, CDR2 YNFKEQ. As DNA, the CDR3 is TGTGCCAGCAGCCAAGAGGGTCTGGGGATCTCCTACGAGCAGTACTTC. This codes for CASSQEGLGISYEQYF.

V usage is TRBV20-1 and J usage is TRBJ2-7; tentatively, D is TRBD1 (5 bases). From germline, CDR1 is DFQATT and CDR2 SNEGSKA (reference sequence). The CDR3 covers 15 residues. Trimming removed 0 bases at V and 3 bases at J, with 15 bases between. The CDR3 reads CSARDSGLGVYEQYF. The CDR3 coding sequence is TGCAGTGCTAGAGATTCTGGGCTAGGGGTCTACGAGCAGTACTTC.

The chain has TRBV13 and TRBJ1-6; no clear D gene. Germline V gene data show CDR1 as PRHDT and CDR2 as FYEKMQ (reference sequence). CDR3 size: 13 residues. V was cut by 0 bases and J by 7 bases, with 4 bases left in between. DNA for the CDR3: TGTGCCAGCAGCTTAGGCTTGAATTCACCCCTCCACTTT. Translated, it gives CASSLGLNSPLHF.

In this sample, this clonotype turned up many times. The chain combines TRBV11-3 with TRBJ2-1; D gene ambiguous. Germline V gives CDR1 SGHNT, CDR2 YENEEA. Trimming took off 4 bases at V and 9 bases at J, with 13 bases between the two ends. This CDR3 contains 13 residues. The CDR3 DNA reads as TGTGCCAGCAGCTCGTATGACTCTCTTGAGCAGTTCTTC. It encodes CASSSYDSLEQFF.

This clonotype was recorded many times. V and J are TRBV7-2 and TRBJ2-3; D is possibly TRBD2 (5 bases). V lost 9 bases and J 4 bases, leaving 17 bases between the germline ends. The CDR3 covers 14 residues. Germline lookup yields CDR1 SGHTA and CDR2 FQGNSA. CDR3 in amino acids: CASALGGGADTQYF. CDR3 DNA sequence: TGTGCCAGTGCCTTAGGAGGCGGCGCAGATACGCAGTATTTT.

The chain carries TRBV7-3 and TRBJ2-7; 9 bases map to TRBD1. The CDR3 is 15 residues long. J lost 5 bases, V lost 5 bases, and 10 bases had no gene match. CDR1 is SGHTA and CDR2 is FQGTGA in the germline V gene. The CDR3 is CASSPGGTGSHEQYF. The DNA for the CDR3 is TGTGCCAGCAGCCCCGGGGGGACAGGGTCCCACGAGCAGTACTTC.

This clonotype was recorded at least ten times. The chain uses TRBV5-5 and TRBJ2-1; D ambiguous. This CDR3 is 13 amino acids long. The V end was cut by 4 bases, the J end by 9 bases, with 14 bases between. The germline V gene encodes CDR1 SGHKS and CDR2 YYEKEE (reference sequence). CDR3 sequence (DNA): TGTGCCAGCAGCCAAGCCGTCTGGATTGAGCAGTTCTTC. It encodes CASSQAVWIEQFF.

This clonotype was counted at least ten times. This chain links TRBV7-2 with TRBJ2-7, with D maybe TRBD1 (6 bases). With 0 bases removed from V and 3 bases from J, the gap between germline ends came to 12 bases. The CDR3 runs to 15 residues. The germline CDR1 and CDR2 sequences are SGHTA and FQGNSA. The DNA of the CDR3 is TGTGCCAGCAGCTTAGCGCTGAACAGGGACTACGAGCAGTACTTC. This encodes CASSLALNRDYEQYF.

CDR3 sequence (DNA): TGCGCCAGCCCTTGGACAGAGTCCTCTTACAATGAGCAGTTCTTC. Amino acids: CASPWTESSYNEQFF. The chain uses TRBV23-1 and TRBJ2-1; maybe TRBD1 (6 bases). TRBV23-1 is an open reading frame, and its role is uncertain. The V gene lost 8 bases and the J gene lost 4 bases, with 18 bases spanning the gap. The CDR3 sequence is 15 residues long.

This clonotype was counted ten times or more. The V and J genes are TRBV2 and TRBJ2-5, with D tentatively TRBD2 (5 bases). The CDR3 consists of 13 residues. Trimming took off 8 bases at V and 5 bases at J, with 15 bases between the two ends. The germline V gene has CDR1 SNHLY and CDR2 FYNNEI. Here the CDR3 reads CASSRGNFETQYF. The CDR3 DNA is TGTGCCAGCTCGCGAGGGAACTTTGAGACCCAGTACTTC.

The sample holds a few counts of this clonotype. The chain joins TRBV5-6 to TRBJ1-1; D remains ambiguous. CDR3 length equals 12 residues. Germline V gene data show CDR1 as SGHDT and CDR2 as YYEEEE. The V end was cut by 0 bases, the J end by 4 bases, with 4 bases between. CDR3 in DNA: TGTGCCAGCAGCTTGGGCCCCACTGAAGCTTTCTTT. This gives the protein CASSLGPTEAFF.

This clonotype has at least ten counts. CDR3 coding DNA: TGTGCCAGCAGCCCGAGGAGACAGCAGTACAATGAGCAGTTCTTC. This translates into CASSPRRQQYNEQFF. V is TRBV3-1 and J is TRBJ2-1; TRBD1 might be the D (5 bases). Germline values: CDR1 LGHDT, CDR2 YNNKEL (reference sequence). The V and J ends lost 4 bases and 4 bases respectively, with 14 bases between them. CDR3 length equals 15 residues.

The chain combines TRBV6-1 with TRBJ2-7; 11 bases map to TRBD2. Unmatched junction bases numbered 9, after V lost 3 bases and J lost 2 bases. Looked up from germline, CDR1 is MNHNS and CDR2 is SASEGT. The CDR3 spans 17 residues. The CDR3 DNA follows: TGTGCCAGCAGTGAGTGGCTAGCGGGGGGCTCTACCTACGAGCAGTACTTC. It specifies CASSEWLAGGSTYEQYF.

This clonotype came up many times. This rearrangement joins TRBV9 to TRBJ2-3; 9 bases match TRBD2. The germline V gene has CDR1 SGDLS and CDR2 YYNGEE. CDR3 length: 18 amino acids. J gave up 5 bases and V 2 bases, and 15 bases lay outside the gene matches. CDR3 loop: CASSVSHSSGGGGDTQYF. The CDR3 DNA reads TGTGCCAGCAGCGTTTCGCACAGTAGCGGGGGAGGTGGAGATACGCAGTATTTT.

This clonotype was seen many times. This chain joins TRBV28 and TRBJ2-1; 12 bases are shared with TRBD2. CDR1 and CDR2 from the germline V gene are MDHEN and SYDVKM. The CDR3 contains 15 residues. The junction had 8 bases not matched to a gene; V was cut back by 6 bases and J by 8 bases. The CDR3 here is CASRPAGLAGYEQFF. CDR3 sequence (DNA): TGTGCCAGCAGACCCGCCGGACTAGCGGGGTATGAGCAGTTCTTC.

There are many counts of this clonotype. This rearrangement joins TRBV6-5 to TRBJ1-2; no clear D. This CDR3 comprises 14 residues. V gave up 2 bases and J gave up 4 bases, with 11 bases separating them. CDR1 and CDR2 from the germline V gene are MNHEY and SVGAGI. The CDR3 loop is CASSYGEERYGYTF. CDR3 nucleotide sequence: TGTGCCAGCAGTTACGGGGAGGAGCGCTATGGCTACACCTTC.

This clonotype was seen at least ten times. This rearrangement joins TRBV5-1 to TRBJ2-7; D uncertain. Trimming took off 0 bases at V and 6 bases at J, with 10 bases between the two ends. Germline V gene data show CDR1 as SGHRS and CDR2 as YFSETQ. The CDR3 spans 13 residues. The CDR3 bases are TGCGCCAGCAGCTTGGGATTTAGGTCCGAGCAGTACTTC. It encodes CASSLGFRSEQYF.

This chain joins TRBV27 and TRBJ1-1; D is unclear. The CDR3 consists of 15 residues. Germline assignment: CDR1 MNHEY and CDR2 SMNVEV (reference sequence). V was trimmed by 5 bases and J by 6 bases, leaving 19 bases between them. DNA of the CDR3: TGTGCCAGCAGTCGGATTGCGCCCGAACGAGCTGAAGCTTTCTTT. It specifies CASSRIAPERAEAFF.

Remarks on this clonotype: This may be a read error: a much more frequent sequence differs by one nucleotide. The chain carries TRBV2 and TRBJ1-2, with D possibly TRBD1 on 6 matching bases. Looked up from germline, CDR1 is SNHLY and CDR2 is FYNNEI. The length of the CDR3 is 12 residues. The CDR3 DNA follows: TGTGTCAGCAGCAGGACAGACTATGGCTACACCTTC. Translated: CVSSRTDYGYTF.

The chain carries TRBV20-1 and TRBJ1-2; D is unclear. The CDR3 loop spans 14 amino acids. Germline V gene lookup returns CDR1 DFQATT and CDR2 SNEGSKA (reference sequence). CDR3 protein: CLFLTQYPNYGYTF. Here the CDR3 DNA reads TGCCTCTTCCTCACACAATACCCTAACTATGGCTACACCTTC.

This rearrangement joins TRBV20-1 to TRBJ1-4, with 7 bases lining up with TRBD1. Trimming removed 5 bases from V and 8 bases from J; junction bases left unmatched: 14. Germline V gives CDR1 DFQATT, CDR2 SNEGSKA (reference sequence). CDR3 length: 15 amino acids. In nucleotides, the CDR3 is TGCAGTGCTTTAGAGTCCACAGGGGTCCGGGAAAAACTGTTTTTT. Protein: CSALESTGVREKLFF.

This CDR3 reads CASSLQSGTGPNEQFF. The CDR3, as DNA: TGTGCCAGCAGCCTCCAATCCGGGACAGGGCCCAATGAGCAGTTCTTC. The genes are TRBV7-3 and TRBJ2-1; 9 bases match TRBD1. V dropped 5 bases and J dropped 6; count of bases not matched to a gene: 11. There are 16 residues in the CDR3. From germline, CDR1 is SGHTA and CDR2 FQGTGA. Full variable domain (missing parts from reference TRBV7-3 and TRBJ2-1): GAGVSQTPSNKVTEKGKYVELRCDPISGHTALYWYRQSLGQGPEFLIYFQGTGAADDSGLPNDRFFAVRPEGSVSTLKIQRTERGDSAVYLCASSLQSGTGPNEQFFGPGTRLTVL.